This T cell receptor (beta chain) was sequenced in a study of cytomegalovirus exposure and HLA in healthy donors. Study-wide points: In an earlier analysis, productive rearrangement rates for most beta V segments clustered near 87% or 30%. In vitro experiments confirmed that three CMV-associated chains were specific for CMV antigens. In a later analysis, common viral pathogens appeared linked to several of the most significant clusters.

The CDR3 totals 16 residues. V shed 2 bases and J 5 bases; nucleotides not matched to a gene: 12. Germline CDR1 is MDHEN and CDR2 is SYDVKM. This clone was picked up one time. Its antigen remains unknown. Researchers ran the PCR with 60 Vbeta and 13 Jbeta primers. Profiling relied on immunoSEQ multiplex PCR, and the TCRdb table lists in-frame clones only, not all of them. Of 95,000 to 110,000 clones listed, around 77% were seen once; the top ten hold 4.2%. This receptor was obtained from a male donor in good health and CMV-seronegative. This chain connects TRBV28 to TRBJ2-7; 7 bases are shared with TRBD1. The sample consisted of PBMCs. The CDR3 region is CASSLIRQTGINEQYF. The CDR3 nucleotides are TGTGCCAGCAGTTTAATCCGCCAGACAGGGATTAACGAGCAGTACTTC.